This T cell receptor (beta chain) was observed in a study of T cell responses to AZD1222 COVID-19 vaccine. Across the whole study: The study pooled second doses at about 4 or about 12 weeks. Study-level results: Among the donors, most were white British and more were female, and clonal diversity was possibly underestimated. Mapped onto spike, vaccine-associated CD4 TCRs spanned it and were dominant at 160-218 and 743-854. Nearly half of the spike-specific TCRs reportedly recognize variant regions that carry no mutations.

CDR3 length: 19 residues. V lost 3 bases and J lost 2, with 23 bases in between. Germline assignment: CDR1 MNHEY and CDR2 SMNVEV (reference sequence). Using immunoSEQ multiplex PCR, the repertoire was profiled, and TCRdb retains in-frame clones only, with some absent. The sample includes tens of thousands of clones, more than 80% of them seen just once. Details on this clone: Its antigen is unidentified.

The sample consisted of peripheral blood, taken on day 0 of AZD1222 vaccination. This chain links TRBV27 with TRBJ2-1; maybe TRBD2 (6 bases). The TCR comes from an adult in good health. CDR3 protein: CASSFCCTTGLPPYNEQFF. CDR3 nucleotide sequence: TGTGCCAGCAGTTTCTGCTGCACAACGGGACTGCCTCCCTACAATGAGCAGTTCTTC.